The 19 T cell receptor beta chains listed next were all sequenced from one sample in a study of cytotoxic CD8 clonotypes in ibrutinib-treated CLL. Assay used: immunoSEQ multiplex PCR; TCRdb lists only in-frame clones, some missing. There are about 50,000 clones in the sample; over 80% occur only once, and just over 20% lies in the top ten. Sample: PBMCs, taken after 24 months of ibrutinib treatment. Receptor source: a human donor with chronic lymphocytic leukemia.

The CDR3 is CASSLTTRNTEAFF. The CDR3 DNA is TGTGCCAGCAGCTTAACGACAAGGAACACTGAAGCTTTCTTT. V usage is TRBV7-9 and J usage is TRBJ1-1, with D hard to call. The CDR3 consists of 14 residues. Germline lookup yields CDR1 SEHNR and CDR2 FQNEAQ (reference sequence). With 2 bases removed from V and 1 base from J, the gap between germline ends came to 8 bases.

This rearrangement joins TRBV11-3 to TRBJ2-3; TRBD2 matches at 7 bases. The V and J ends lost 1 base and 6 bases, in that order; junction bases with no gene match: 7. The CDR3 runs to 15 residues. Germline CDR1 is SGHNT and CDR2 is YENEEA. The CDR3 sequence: CASSLGIAGGDTQYF. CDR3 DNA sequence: TGTGCCAGCAGCTTAGGGATAGCGGGTGGCGATACGCAGTATTTT.

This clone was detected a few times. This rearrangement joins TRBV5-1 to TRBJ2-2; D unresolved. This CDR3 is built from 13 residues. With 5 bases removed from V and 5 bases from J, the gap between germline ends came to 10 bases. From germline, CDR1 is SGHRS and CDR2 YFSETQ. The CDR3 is CASRSDGTGELFF. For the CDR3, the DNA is TGCGCCAGCAGATCGGACGGGACCGGGGAGCTGTTTTTT.

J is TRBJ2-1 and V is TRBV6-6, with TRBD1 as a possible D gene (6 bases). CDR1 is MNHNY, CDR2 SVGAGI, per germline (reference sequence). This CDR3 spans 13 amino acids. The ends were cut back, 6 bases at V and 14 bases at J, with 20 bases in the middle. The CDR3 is CASRLDGLEGEFF. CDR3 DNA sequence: TGTGCCAGCAGGCTTGACGGGTTAGAGGGGGAGTTCTTC.

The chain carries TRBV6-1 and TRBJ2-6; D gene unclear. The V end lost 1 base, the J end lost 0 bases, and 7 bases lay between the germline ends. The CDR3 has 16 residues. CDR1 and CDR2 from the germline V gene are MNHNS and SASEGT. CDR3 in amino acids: CASSEDGRSGANVLTF. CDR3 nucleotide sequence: TGTGCCAGCAGTGAAGACGGGCGCTCTGGGGCCAACGTCCTGACTTTC.

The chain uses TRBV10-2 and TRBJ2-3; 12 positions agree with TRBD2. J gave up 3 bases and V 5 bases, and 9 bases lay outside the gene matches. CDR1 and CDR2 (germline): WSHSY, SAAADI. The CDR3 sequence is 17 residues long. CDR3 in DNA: TGCGCCAGCAGTCCTAGCGGGAGGGCCGGAAGTACAGATACGCAGTATTTT. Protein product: CASSPSGRAGSTDTQYF.

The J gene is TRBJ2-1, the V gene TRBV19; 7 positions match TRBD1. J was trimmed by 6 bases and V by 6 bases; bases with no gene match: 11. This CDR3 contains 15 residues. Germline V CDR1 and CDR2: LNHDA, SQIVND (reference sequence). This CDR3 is CASRGLTGYINEQFF. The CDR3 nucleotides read TGTGCCAGTAGGGGGTTGACAGGGTACATCAATGAGCAGTTCTTC.

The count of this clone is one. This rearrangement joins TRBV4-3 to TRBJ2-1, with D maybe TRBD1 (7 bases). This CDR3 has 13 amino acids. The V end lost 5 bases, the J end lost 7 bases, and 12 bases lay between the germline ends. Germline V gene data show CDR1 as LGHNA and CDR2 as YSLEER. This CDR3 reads CASSSQGGNEQFF. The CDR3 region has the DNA TGCGCCAGCAGCTCGCAGGGGGGAAATGAGCAGTTCTTC.

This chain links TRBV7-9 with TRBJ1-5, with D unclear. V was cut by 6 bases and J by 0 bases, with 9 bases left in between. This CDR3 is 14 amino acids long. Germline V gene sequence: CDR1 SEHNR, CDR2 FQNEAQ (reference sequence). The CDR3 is CASRPTGSNQPQHF. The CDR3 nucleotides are TGTGCCAGCAGGCCGACGGGTAGCAATCAGCCCCAGCATTTT. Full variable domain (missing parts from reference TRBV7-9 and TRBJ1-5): DTGVSQNPRHKITKRGQNVTFRCDPISEHNRLYWYRQTLGQGPEFLTYFQNEAQLEKSRLLSDRFSAERPKGSFSTLEIQRTEQGDSAMYLCASRPTGSNQPQHFGDGTRLSIL.

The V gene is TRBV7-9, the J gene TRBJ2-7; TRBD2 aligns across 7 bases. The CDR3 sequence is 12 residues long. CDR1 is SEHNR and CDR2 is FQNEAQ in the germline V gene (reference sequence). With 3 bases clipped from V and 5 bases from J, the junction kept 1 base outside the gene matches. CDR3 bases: TGTGCCAGCAGCTTTACTAGCGACGAGCAGTACTTC. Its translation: CASSFTSDEQYF.

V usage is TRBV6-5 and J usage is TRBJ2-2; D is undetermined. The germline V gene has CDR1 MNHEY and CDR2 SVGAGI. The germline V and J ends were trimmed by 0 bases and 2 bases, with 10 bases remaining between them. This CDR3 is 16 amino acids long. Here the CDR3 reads CASSYSVRRNTGELFF. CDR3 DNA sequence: TGTGCCAGCAGTTACTCGGTGCGGCGAAACACCGGGGAGCTGTTTTTT.

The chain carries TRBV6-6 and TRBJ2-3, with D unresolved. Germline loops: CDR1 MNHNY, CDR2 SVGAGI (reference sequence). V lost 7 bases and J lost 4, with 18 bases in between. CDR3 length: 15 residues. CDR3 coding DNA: TGTGCCAGCAAAGACTCTCCCCCGCGTGCAGATACGCAGTATTTT. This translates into CASKDSPPRADTQYF.

CDR3 sequence (DNA): TGTGCCAGCAGCCCCCGGCTAGCGGCGGGGGGGGAGCAGTACTTC. Residues: CASSPRLAAGGEQYF. This sequence joins TRBV7-2 and TRBJ2-7, with 9 nucleotides matching TRBD2. The CDR3 sequence is 15 residues long. Germline-derived CDR1 and CDR2 are SGHTA and FQGNSA. V gave up 5 bases and J gave up 7 bases; unmatched junction bases: 12.

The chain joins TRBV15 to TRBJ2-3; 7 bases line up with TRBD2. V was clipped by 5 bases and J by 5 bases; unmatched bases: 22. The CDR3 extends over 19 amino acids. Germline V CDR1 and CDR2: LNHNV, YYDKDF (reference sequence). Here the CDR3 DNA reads TGTGCCACCAGCTACTTCCCCGGGCGGGCTAGCGGCGGAGGAGATACGCAGTATTTT. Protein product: CATSYFPGRASGGGDTQYF.

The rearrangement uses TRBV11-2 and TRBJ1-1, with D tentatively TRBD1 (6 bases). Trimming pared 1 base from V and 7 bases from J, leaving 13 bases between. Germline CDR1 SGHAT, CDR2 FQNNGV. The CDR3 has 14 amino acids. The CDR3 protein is CASSLVRGQGEAFF. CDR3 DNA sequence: TGTGCCAGCAGCTTAGTTCGGGGGCAGGGTGAAGCTTTCTTT.

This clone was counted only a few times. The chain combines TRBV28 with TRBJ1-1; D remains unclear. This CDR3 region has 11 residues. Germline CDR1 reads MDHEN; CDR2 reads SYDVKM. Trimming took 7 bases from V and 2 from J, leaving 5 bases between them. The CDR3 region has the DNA TGTGCCAGCAAAAGTAACACTGAAGCTTTCTTT. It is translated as CASKSNTEAFF.

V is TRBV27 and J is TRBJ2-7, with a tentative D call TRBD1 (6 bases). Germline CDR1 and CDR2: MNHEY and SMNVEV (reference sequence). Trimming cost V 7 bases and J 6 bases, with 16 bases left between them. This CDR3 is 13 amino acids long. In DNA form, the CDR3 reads TGTGCCAGCACCCCCGGGACAAGTCGCGAGCAGTACTTC. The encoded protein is CASTPGTSREQYF.

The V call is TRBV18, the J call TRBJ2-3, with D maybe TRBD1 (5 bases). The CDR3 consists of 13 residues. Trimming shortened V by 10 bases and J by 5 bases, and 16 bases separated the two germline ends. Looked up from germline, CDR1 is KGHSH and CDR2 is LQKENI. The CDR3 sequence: CATMGRIGDTQYF. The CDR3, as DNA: TGTGCCACTATGGGGCGGATCGGAGATACGCAGTATTTT. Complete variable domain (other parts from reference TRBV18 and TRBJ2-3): NAGVMQNPRHLVRRRGQEARLRCSPMKGHSHVYWYRQLPEEGLKFMVYLQKENIIDESGMPKERFSAEFPKEGPSILRIQQVVRGDSAAYFCATMGRIGDTQYFGPGTRLTVL.

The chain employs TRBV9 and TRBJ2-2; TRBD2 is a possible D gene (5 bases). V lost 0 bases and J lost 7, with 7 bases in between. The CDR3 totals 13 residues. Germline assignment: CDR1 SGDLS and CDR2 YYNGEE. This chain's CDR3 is CASSVVAGGELFF. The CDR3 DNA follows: TGTGCCAGCAGCGTAGTGGCGGGCGGGGAGCTGTTTTTT.